The next 8 T cell receptor beta chains were all read from a single sample in a study of spatial heterogeneity in lung cancer. Study conclusions and caveats: Tracking of tumor mutation counts was seen in expanded intratumoral alpha and beta TCR counts.

One entry per CDR3 protein, called by TCRdb with MiXCR from the 5' RACE reads. The repertoire holds about 100,000 distinct CDR3 sequences, with about 4.4% as singletons. These TCRs' antigens remain unknown. Described time point: sample taken at primary tumor resection. The sequences come from lung tumor tissue, collected at surgery. These receptor sequences come from a male donor with early-stage non-small cell lung cancer.

This clonotype was counted ten times or more. V and J are TRBV18 and TRBJ2-1; the D gene is possibly TRBD2 (6 bases). Trimming took off 3 bases at V and 5 bases at J, with 14 bases between the two ends. The germline gives CDR1 KGHSH, CDR2 LQKENI. CDR3 size: 15 residues. The CDR3 sequence is CASSPSSVSNNEQFF. CDR3 nucleotides: TGTGCCAGCTCACCCTCTAGCGTATCCAACAATGAGCAGTTCTTC.

The sample holds many counts of this clonotype. V usage is TRBV5-1 and J usage is TRBJ2-5; possibly TRBD1 for D (5 bases). Trimming took off 0 bases at V and 0 bases at J, with 9 bases between the two ends. The CDR3 has 15 amino acids. The V gene's germline CDR1 is SGHRS and CDR2 YFSETQ. The CDR3 protein is CASSLGKGNQETQYF. The CDR3 coding sequence is TGCGCCAGCAGCTTGGGGAAGGGGAACCAAGAGACCCAGTACTTC.

This clonotype was observed a handful of times. The chain couples TRBV3-1 to TRBJ2-7, with 9 bases matching TRBD2. J was trimmed by 3 bases and V by 4 bases; bases with no gene match: 13. The germline V gene encodes CDR1 LGHDT and CDR2 YNNKEL (reference sequence). This CDR3 comprises 17 residues. CDR3: CASSLGKGLAEFYEQYF. As DNA, the CDR3 is TGTGCCAGCAGCCTAGGAAAGGGACTAGCCGAGTTCTACGAGCAGTACTTC.

Ten or more counts support this clonotype. The chain has TRBV5-1 and TRBJ2-3; maybe TRBD2 (5 bases). The germline V gene has CDR1 SGHRS and CDR2 YFSETQ. The CDR3 consists of 13 residues. V lost 3 bases, J lost 4 bases, and 9 bases lay in between. The CDR3 DNA is TGCGCCAGCAGCTACGAGGGAGCAGATACGCAGTATTTT. This translates into CASSYEGADTQYF.

This clonotype was seen ten or more times. This chain connects TRBV29-1 to TRBJ2-7; 11 positions match TRBD2. V lost 1 base and J lost 3; bases outside the gene matches: 2. CDR1 SQVTM and CDR2 ANQGSEA come from the germline V gene. The CDR3 loop spans 14 amino acids. The CDR3 region has the DNA TGCAGCGTTGAAGCGGGGACTAGCGGCTACGAGCAGTACTTC. It codes for CSVEAGTSGYEQYF.

This clonotype has just a few counts. The chain combines TRBV20-1 with TRBJ2-1, with TRBD2 matching over 7 bases. V lost 3 bases, J lost 0 bases, and 8 bases stayed unmatched. Germline V gene data show CDR1 as DFQATT and CDR2 as SNEGSKA (reference sequence). The CDR3 spans 16 residues. DNA for the CDR3: TGCAGTGCTAGCAGGGAGGGGTTAGGCTCCTACAATGAGCAGTTCTTC. It specifies CSASREGLGSYNEQFF.

This clonotype was seen repeatedly, ten times or more. V is TRBV7-9 and J is TRBJ2-7; D is unresolved. The ends were cut back, 2 bases at V and 3 bases at J, with 11 bases in the middle. Germline V CDR1 and CDR2: SEHNR, FQNEAQ (reference sequence). The CDR3 length is 14 residues. The CDR3 sequence is CASSLWNSRYEQYF. The CDR3 DNA sequence: TGTGCCAGCAGCTTATGGAACTCCCGCTACGAGCAGTACTTC.

V gene TRBV27 combines with J gene TRBJ1-3; D gene uncertain. The CDR3 sequence is 13 residues long. Per germline, CDR1 MNHEY and CDR2 SMNVEV (reference sequence). Trimming removed 1 base at V and 2 bases at J, with 3 bases between. CDR3 amino acids: CASSLWAGNTIYF. The CDR3 coding sequence is TGTGCCAGCAGTTTATGGGCTGGAAACACCATATATTTT.